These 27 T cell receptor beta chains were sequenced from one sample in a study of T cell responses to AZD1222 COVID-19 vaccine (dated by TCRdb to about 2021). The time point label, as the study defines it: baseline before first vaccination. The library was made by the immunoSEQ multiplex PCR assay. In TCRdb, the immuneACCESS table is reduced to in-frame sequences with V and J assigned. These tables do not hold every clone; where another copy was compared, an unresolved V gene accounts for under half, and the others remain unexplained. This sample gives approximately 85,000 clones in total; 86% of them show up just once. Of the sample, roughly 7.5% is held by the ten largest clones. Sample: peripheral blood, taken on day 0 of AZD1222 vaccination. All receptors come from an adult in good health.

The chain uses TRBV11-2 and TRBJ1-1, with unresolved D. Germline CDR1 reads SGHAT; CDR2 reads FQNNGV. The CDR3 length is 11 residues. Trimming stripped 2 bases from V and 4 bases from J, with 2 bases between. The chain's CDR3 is CASSLLTEAFF. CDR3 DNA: TGTGCCAGCAGCTTACTCACTGAAGCTTTCTTT.

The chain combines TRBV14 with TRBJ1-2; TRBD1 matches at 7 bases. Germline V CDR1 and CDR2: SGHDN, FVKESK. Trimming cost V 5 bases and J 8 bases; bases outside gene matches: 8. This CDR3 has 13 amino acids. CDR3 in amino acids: CASSAARQGGYTF. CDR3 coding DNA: TGTGCCAGCAGCGCAGCACGACAGGGCGGCTACACCTTC.

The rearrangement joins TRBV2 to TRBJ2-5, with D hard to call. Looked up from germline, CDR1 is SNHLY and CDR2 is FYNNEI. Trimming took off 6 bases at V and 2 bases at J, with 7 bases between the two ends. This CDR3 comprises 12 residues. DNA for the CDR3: TGTGCCAGCAGGGCGCTTCAAGAGACCCAGTACTTC. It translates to CASRALQETQYF.

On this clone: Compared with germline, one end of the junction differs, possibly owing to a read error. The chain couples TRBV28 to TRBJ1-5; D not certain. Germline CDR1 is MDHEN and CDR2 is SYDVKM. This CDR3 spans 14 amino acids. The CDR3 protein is CASSRRLSNQSQHF. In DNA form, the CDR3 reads TGTGCCAGCAGTCGCCGACTGAGCAATCAGTCCCAGCATTTT.

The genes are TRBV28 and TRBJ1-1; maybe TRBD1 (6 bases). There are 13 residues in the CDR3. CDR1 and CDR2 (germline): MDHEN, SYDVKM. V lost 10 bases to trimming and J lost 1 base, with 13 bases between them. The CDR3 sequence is CATLGAANTEAFF. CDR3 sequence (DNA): TGTGCCACCCTGGGGGCGGCGAACACTGAAGCTTTCTTT.

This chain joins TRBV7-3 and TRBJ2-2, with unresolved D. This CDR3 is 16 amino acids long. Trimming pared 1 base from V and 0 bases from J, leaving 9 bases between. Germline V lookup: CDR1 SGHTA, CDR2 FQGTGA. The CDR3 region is CASSLRGRPNTGELFF. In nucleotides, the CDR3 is TGTGCCAGCAGCTTAAGAGGTCGGCCGAACACCGGGGAGCTGTTTTTT.

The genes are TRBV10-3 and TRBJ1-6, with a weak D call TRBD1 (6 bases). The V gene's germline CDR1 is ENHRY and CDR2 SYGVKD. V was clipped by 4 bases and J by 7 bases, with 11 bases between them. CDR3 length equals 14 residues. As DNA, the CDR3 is TGTGCCATCAGTGTCCGGGACAACAATTCACCCCTCCACTTT. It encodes CAISVRDNNSPLHF.

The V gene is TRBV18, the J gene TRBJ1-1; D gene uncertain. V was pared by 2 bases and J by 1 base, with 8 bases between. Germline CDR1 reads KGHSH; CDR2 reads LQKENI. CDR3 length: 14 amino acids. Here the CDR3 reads CASSPVGSNTEAFF. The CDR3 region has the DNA TGTGCCAGCTCACCAGTGGGATCGAACACTGAAGCTTTCTTT.

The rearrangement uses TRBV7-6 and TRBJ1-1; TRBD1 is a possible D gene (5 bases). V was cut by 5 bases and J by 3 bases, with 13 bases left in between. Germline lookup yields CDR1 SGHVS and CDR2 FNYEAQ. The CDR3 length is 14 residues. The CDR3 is CASSIFRGYTEAFF. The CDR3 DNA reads TGTGCCAGCAGCATTTTTAGGGGCTACACTGAAGCTTTCTTT.

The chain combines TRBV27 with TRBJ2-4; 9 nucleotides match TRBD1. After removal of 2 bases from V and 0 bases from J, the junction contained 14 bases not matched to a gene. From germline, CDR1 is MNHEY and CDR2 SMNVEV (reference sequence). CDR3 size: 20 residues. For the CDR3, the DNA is TGTGCCAGCAGTTTAAGGCCCCCCCTACAGGGGGCGGCAGCCAAAAACATTCAGTACTTC. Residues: CASSLRPPLQGAAAKNIQYF.

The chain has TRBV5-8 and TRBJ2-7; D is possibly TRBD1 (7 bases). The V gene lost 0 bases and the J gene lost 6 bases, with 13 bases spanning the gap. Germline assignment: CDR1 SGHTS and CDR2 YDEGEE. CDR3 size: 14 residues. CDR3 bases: TGTGCCAGCAGCTTGGACAGGGGAGGTCGCGAGCAGTACTTC. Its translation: CASSLDRGGREQYF. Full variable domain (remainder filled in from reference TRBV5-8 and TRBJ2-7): EAGVTQSPTHLIKTRGQQATLRCSPISGHTSVYWYQQALGLGLQFLLWYDEGEERNRGNFPPRFSGRQFPNYSSELNVNALELEDSALYLCASSLDRGGREQYFGPGTRLTVT.

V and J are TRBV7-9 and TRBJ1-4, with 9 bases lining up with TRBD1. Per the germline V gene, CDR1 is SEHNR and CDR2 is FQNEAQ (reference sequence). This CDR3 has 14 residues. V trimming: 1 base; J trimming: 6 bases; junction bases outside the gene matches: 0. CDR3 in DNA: TGTGCCAGCAGCTTAGGGACAGGGGATGAAAAACTGTTTTTT. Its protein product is CASSLGTGDEKLFF.

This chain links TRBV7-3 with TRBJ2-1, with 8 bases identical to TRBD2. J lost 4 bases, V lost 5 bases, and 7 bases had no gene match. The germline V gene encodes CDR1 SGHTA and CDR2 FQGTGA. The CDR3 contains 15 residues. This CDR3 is CASSPRVAGYNEQFF. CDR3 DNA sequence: TGTGCCAGCAGCCCTCGGGTAGCGGGGTACAATGAGCAGTTCTTC.

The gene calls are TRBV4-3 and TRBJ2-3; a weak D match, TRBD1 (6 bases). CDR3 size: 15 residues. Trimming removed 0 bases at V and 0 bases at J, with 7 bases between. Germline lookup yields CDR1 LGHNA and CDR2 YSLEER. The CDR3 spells CASSQDRGSTDTQYF. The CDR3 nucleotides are TGCGCCAGCAGCCAAGATAGGGGGAGCACAGATACGCAGTATTTT.

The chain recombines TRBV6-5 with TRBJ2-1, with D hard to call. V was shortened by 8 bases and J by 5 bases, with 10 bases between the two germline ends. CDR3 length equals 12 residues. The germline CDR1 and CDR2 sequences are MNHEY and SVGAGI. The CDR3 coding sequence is TGTGCCAGCCGAACGACGAACAATGAGCAGTTCTTC. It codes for CASRTTNNEQFF.

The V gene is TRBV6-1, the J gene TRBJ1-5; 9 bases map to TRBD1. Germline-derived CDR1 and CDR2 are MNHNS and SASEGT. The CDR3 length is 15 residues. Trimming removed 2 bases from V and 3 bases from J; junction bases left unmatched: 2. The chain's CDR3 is CASSERQGVNQPQHF. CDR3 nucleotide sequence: TGTGCCAGCAGTGAACGACAGGGGGTCAATCAGCCCCAGCATTTT.

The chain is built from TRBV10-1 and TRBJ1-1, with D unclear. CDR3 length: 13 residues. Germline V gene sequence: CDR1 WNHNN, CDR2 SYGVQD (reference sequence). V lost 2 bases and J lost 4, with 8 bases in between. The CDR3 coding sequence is TGCGCCAGCAGTGAGCTAAGGGTCACTGAAGCTTTCTTT. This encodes CASSELRVTEAFF.

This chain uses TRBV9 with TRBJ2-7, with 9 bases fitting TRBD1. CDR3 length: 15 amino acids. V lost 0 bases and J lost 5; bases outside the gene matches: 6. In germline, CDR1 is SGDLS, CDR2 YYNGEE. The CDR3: CASSVAGTGSHEQYF. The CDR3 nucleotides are TGTGCCAGCAGCGTAGCTGGGACAGGGTCCCACGAGCAGTACTTC.

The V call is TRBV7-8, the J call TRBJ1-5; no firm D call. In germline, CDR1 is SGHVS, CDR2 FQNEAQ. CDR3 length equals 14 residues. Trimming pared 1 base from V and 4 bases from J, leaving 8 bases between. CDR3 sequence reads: CASSLDGWNQPQHF. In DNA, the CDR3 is TGTGCCAGCAGCTTAGACGGATGGAATCAGCCCCAGCATTTT.

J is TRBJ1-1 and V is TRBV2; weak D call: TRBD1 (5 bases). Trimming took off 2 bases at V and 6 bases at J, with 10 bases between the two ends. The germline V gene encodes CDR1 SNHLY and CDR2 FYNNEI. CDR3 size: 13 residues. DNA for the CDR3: TGTGCCAGCAGTGAACGGGGGAGCCCTGAAGCTTTCTTT. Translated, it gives CASSERGSPEAFF.

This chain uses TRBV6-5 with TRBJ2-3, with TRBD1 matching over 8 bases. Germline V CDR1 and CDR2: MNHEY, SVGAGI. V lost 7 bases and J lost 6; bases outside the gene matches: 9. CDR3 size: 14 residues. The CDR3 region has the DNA TGTGCCAGCAAAACAGGGGGAGGAGGGGATACGCAGTATTTT. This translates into CASKTGGGGDTQYF.

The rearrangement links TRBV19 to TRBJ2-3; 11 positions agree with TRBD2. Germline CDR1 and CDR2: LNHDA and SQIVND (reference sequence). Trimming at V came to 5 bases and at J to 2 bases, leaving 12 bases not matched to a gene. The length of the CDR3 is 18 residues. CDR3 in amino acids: CASSGPSGGRGSTDTQYF. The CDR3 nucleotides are TGTGCCAGTAGTGGGCCTAGCGGGGGGCGGGGTTCCACAGATACGCAGTATTTT.

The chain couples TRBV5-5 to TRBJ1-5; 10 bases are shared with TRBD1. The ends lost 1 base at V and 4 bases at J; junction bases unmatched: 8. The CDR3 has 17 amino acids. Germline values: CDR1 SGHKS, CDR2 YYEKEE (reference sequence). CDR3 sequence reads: CASSLYGDRGGNQPQHF. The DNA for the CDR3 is TGTGCCAGCAGCTTGTATGGGGACAGGGGAGGGAATCAGCCCCAGCATTTT.

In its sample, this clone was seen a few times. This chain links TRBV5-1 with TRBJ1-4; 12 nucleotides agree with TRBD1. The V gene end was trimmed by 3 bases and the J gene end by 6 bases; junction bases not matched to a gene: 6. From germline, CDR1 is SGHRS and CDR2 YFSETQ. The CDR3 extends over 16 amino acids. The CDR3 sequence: CASSSGDRGRDEKLFF. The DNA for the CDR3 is TGCGCCAGCAGCTCGGGGGACAGGGGGCGCGATGAAAAACTGTTTTTT. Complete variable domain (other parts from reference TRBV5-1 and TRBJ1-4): KAGVTQTPRYLIKTRGQQVTLSCSPISGHRSVSWYQQTPGQGLQFLFEYFSETQRNKGNFPGRFSGRQFSNSRSEMNVSTLELGDSALYLCASSSGDRGRDEKLFFGSGTQLSVL.

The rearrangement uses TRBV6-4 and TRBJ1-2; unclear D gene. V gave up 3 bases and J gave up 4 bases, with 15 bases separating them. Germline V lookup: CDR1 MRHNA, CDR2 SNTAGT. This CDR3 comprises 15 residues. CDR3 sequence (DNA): TGTGCCAGCAGTGAGCAACCGGGCGGCGGCTATGGCTACACCTTC. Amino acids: CASSEQPGGGYGYTF.

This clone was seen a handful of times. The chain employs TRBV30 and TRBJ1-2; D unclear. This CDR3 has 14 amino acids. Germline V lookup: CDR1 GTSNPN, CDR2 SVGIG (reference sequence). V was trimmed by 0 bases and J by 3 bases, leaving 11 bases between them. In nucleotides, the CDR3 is TGTGCCTGGAGTGTTGGGTCTCGGGACTATGGCTACACCTTC. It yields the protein CAWSVGSRDYGYTF.

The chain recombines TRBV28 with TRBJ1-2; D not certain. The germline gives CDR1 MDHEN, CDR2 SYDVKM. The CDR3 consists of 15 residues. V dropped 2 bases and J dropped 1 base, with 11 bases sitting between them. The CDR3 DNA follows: TGTGCCAGCAGTTTACACAGCTCGGATAACTATGGCTACACCTTC. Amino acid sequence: CASSLHSSDNYGYTF.